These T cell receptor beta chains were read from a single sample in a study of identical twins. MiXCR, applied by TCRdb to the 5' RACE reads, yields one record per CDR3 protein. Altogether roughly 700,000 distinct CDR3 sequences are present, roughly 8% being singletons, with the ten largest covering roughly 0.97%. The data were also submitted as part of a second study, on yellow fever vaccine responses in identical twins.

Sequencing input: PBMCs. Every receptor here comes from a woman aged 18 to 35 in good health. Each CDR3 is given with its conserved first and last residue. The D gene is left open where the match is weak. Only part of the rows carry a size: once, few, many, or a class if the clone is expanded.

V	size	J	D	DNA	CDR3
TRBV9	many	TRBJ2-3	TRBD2	TGTGCCAGCAGCCACCAGTTAGCGGGGGGGAGCACAGATACGCAGTATTTT	CASSHQLAGGSTDTQYF
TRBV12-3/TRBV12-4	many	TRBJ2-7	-	TGTGCCAGCAGCTATACTAGCAGGACCTACGAGCAGTACTTC	CASSYTSRTYEQYF
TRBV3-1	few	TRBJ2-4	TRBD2	TGTGCCAGCAGCCAAGAACTCCCGGGACTAGTGGACAAAAACATTCAGTACTTC	CASSQELPGLVDKNIQYF
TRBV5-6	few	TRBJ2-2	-	TGTGCCAGCAGCTTGTATGCCGCGAGAGGGGAGCTGTTTTTT	CASSLYAARGELFF
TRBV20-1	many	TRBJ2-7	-	TGCAGTGCTAGAGGGCAGTACGAGTACGAGCAGTACTTC	CSARGQYEYEQYF
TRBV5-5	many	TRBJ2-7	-	TGTGCCAGCAACCGAGACAGCTACGAGCAGTACTTC	CASNRDSYEQYF
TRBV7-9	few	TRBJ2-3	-	TGTGCCAGCAGCTTAGAGGCTATCACAGATACGCAGTATTTT	CASSLEAITDTQYF
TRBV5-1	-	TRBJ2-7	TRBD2	TGCGCCAGCAGCGTGGGGCCAGGGAGGGAGTACGAGCAGTACTTC	CASSVGPGREYEQYF
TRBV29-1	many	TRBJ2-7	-	TGCAGCGTTGGAGAGGGCACTGCCTACGAGCAGTACTTC	CSVGEGTAYEQYF
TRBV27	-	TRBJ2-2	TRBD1	TGTGCCAGCAGTGCCACCGGGACAGGGAGCACCGGGGAGCTGTTTTTT	CASSATGTGSTGELFF
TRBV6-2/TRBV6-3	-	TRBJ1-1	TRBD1	TGTGCCAGCAGTTACTCAGCTGCAGGGGGCTGGGAAAACACTGAAGCTTTCTTT	CASSYSAAGGWENTEAFF
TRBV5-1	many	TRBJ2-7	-	TGCGCCAGCAGCTTAACTCCGGGACAACCCTACGAGCAGTACTTC	CASSLTPGQPYEQYF
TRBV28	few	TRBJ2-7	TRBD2	TGTGCCAGCAGTTCAGGACTAGCGGGAGGGTGGGACGAGCAGTACTTC	CASSSGLAGGWDEQYF
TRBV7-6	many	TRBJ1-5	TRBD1	TGTGCCAGCAGCCCCGGGACAGGGACTCAGCCCCAGCATTTT	CASSPGTGTQPQHF
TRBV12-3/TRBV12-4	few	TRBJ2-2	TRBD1	TGTGCCAGCACCCGACAGGGGAGGAGATCCGGGGAGCTGTTTTTT	CASTRQGRRSGELFF
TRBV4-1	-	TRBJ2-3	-	TGCGCCAGCAGCCGCCGGGACCCTAGCACAGATACGCAGTATTTT	CASSRRDPSTDTQYF
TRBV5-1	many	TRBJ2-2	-	TGCGCCAGCAGCTTGAGTGGTAGTGGGAACACCGGGGAGCTGTTTTTT	CASSLSGSGNTGELFF
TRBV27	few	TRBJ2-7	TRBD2	TGTGCCAGCAGTTCTCCCCGCGTAGCGGGAAAGTATTACGAGCAGTACTTC	CASSSPRVAGKYYEQYF
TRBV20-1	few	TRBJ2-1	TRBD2	TGCAGTGAGCGACTAGCGGGAGGGCCTTGGAGCTCCTACAATGAGCAGTTCTTC	CSERLAGGPWSSYNEQFF
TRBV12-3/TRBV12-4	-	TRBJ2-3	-	TGTGCCAGCAGCCGCCCGCTTCCGGGACTGACAGATACGCAGTATTTT	CASSRPLPGLTDTQYF
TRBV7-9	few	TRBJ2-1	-	TGTGCCAGCAGCTTAGCGGTCGGTATTTCCTACAATGAGCAGTTCTTC	CASSLAVGISYNEQFF
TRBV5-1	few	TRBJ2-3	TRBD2	TGCGCCAGCAGCCTACTAGGACTAGCGGGGAGCACAGATACGCAGTATTTT	CASSLLGLAGSTDTQYF
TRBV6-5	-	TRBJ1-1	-	TGTGCCAGCAGTTACTCCGCGGGGGATCCTGAAGCTTTCTTT	CASSYSAGDPEAFF
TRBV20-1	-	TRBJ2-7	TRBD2	TGCAGTGCTAGATCAGCGGGGGGGCGCGGTCGTTTCGAGCAGTACTTC	CSARSAGGRGRFEQYF
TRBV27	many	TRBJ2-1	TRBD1	TGTGCCAGCAGTTCGGACAGGGGAGATGAGCAGTTCTTC	CASSSDRGDEQFF
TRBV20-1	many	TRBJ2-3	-	TGCAGTGCTAGACAGAGCACAGATACGCAGTATTTT	CSARQSTDTQYF
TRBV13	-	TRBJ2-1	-	TGTGCCAGCAGTACCTCATTAGGCCGCTCCTACAATGAGCAGTTCTTC	CASSTSLGRSYNEQFF
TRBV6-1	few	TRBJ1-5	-	TGTGCCAGCAGAGCCGGGACAATAAATCAGCCCCAGCATTTT	CASRAGTINQPQHF
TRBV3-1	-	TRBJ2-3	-	TGTGCCAGCAGCCAATCCCCAAGGAGGGCCGGAGATACGCAGTATTTT	CASSQSPRRAGDTQYF
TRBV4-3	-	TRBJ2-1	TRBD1	TGCGCCAGCAGCCAAAGGACAGGGGGCCGTGAGCAGTTCTTC	CASSQRTGGREQFF
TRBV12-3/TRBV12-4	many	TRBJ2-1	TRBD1	TGTGCCAGCAGTTTTCTGGGACAGGGGTACAATGAGCAGTTCTTC	CASSFLGQGYNEQFF
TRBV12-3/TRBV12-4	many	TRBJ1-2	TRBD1	TGTGCCAGCAGTCCAGGGACAGGGGCAGGTGGCTACACCTTC	CASSPGTGAGGYTF
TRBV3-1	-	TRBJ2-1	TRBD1	TGTGCCAGCAGCCAAGCTCCGGACAGGGTAAATGAGCAGTTCTTC	CASSQAPDRVNEQFF
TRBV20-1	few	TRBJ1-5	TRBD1	TGCAGTGCTTGGGGACAGCTCTTGGGAATTAATCAGCCCCAGCATTTT	CSAWGQLLGINQPQHF
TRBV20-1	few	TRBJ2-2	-	TGCAGTGCTAGAGATGGTGCCAGGCAAACGAACACCGGGGAGCTGTTTTTT	CSARDGARQTNTGELFF
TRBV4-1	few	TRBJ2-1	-	TGCGCCAGCAGCCAACCCCGCGGGAAGGAAGGCAATGAGCAGTTCTTC	CASSQPRGKEGNEQFF
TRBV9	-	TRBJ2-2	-	TGTGCCAGCAGCGCCCGCCGGGACCCTGGCACCGGGGAGCTGTTTTTT	CASSARRDPGTGELFF
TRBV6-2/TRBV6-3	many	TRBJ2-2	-	TGTGCCAGCAGTTACCCCCGACTCCGCCTCAACACCGGGGAGCTGTTTTTT	CASSYPRLRLNTGELFF
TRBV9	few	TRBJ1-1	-	TGTGCCAGCAGCGTAGACTGGGGGGCGCAGAATGAAGCTTTCTTT	CASSVDWGAQNEAFF
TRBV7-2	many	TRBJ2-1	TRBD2	TGTGCCAGCAGCTTACGGCGGGGGGCAAACTCCTACAATGAGCAGTTCTTC	CASSLRRGANSYNEQFF
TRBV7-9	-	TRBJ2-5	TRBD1	TGTGCCAGCAGCTCATTACTGCAGGGGGCGGGAGAGACCCAGTACTTC	CASSSLLQGAGETQYF
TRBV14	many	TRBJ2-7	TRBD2	TGTGCCAGCAGCCAAGAAGGGACTAGGGCCGGCGAGCAGTACTTC	CASSQEGTRAGEQYF
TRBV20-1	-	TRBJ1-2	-	TGCAGTGCTTCGGACGTGAGAAACTATGGCTACACCTTC	CSASDVRNYGYTF